The 17 T cell receptor beta chains given below trace back to one sample, sequenced in a study of shared T cell receptors in the human thymus. Only in-frame clones appear in the TCRdb table, and some are missing; sequencing was by immunoSEQ multiplex PCR. The table has 700,000 to 750,000 clones, roughly 88% seen once. These same records also appear under a second study, on human thymus T cells.

Sequencing input: thymocytes. The receptors originated from a girl under two years old with a congenital heart defect.

V gene TRBV25-1 combines with J gene TRBJ1-1; TRBD1 is a possible D gene (6 bases). CDR3 size: 13 residues. V was shortened by 5 bases and J by 5 bases, with 12 bases between the two germline ends. In germline, CDR1 is MGHDK, CDR2 SYGVNS. CDR3 region: CASSSTGYTEAFF. In DNA form, the CDR3 reads TGTGCCAGCAGTAGTACAGGGTATACTGAAGCTTTCTTT.

The gene calls are TRBV6-5 and TRBJ2-1; TRBD1 aligns across 9 bases. Unmatched junction bases numbered 9, after V lost 6 bases and J lost 6 bases. This CDR3 region has 15 residues. Looked up from germline, CDR1 is MNHEY and CDR2 is SVGAGI. The CDR3 region has the DNA TGTGCCAGCAGAAAACCGGGACAGGGTTTCAATGAGCAGTTCTTC. Translation: CASRKPGQGFNEQFF.

J is TRBJ1-3 and V is TRBV6-1, with 8 positions matching TRBD1. The V gene's germline CDR1 is MNHNS and CDR2 SASEGT. CDR3 size: 17 residues. J lost 1 base, V lost 2 bases, and 7 bases had no gene match. DNA for the CDR3: TGTGCCAGCAGTGAAAGTGACAGGGGCAAGTCTGGAAACACCATATATTTT. Protein sequence: CASSESDRGKSGNTIYF.

On this clone: The same CDR3 can be traced to other DNA sequences in this sample. This chain connects TRBV7-9 to TRBJ1-2, with D hard to call. This CDR3 has 11 residues. V lost 3 bases and J 5 bases, leaving 4 bases between the germline ends. Germline V gene sequence: CDR1 SEHNR, CDR2 FQNEAQ (reference sequence). CDR3 residues: CASSFLYGYTF. CDR3 in DNA: TGTGCCAGCAGCTTCCTTTATGGCTACACCTTC.

This chain uses TRBV29-1 with TRBJ2-5; 8 bases are shared with TRBD1. The last part of the DNA fits TRBJ2-7 better; the J call may be wrong. Germline V CDR1 and CDR2: SQVTM, ANQGSEA. CDR3 length: 16 amino acids. The CDR3 sequence is CSAAGGVGFRGYEQYF. CDR3 in DNA: TGCAGCGCCGCAGGGGGCGTAGGGTTCCGGGGTTACGAGCAGTACTTC.

This sequence joins TRBV28 and TRBJ2-1; 9 bases are a match to TRBD1. Trimming removed 5 bases from V and 6 bases from J; junction bases left unmatched: 17. Looked up from germline, CDR1 is MDHEN and CDR2 is SYDVKM. The length of the CDR3 is 18 residues. The CDR3 loop is CASSPVGVDRGGSNEQFF. Written as DNA, the CDR3 is TGTGCCAGCAGTCCAGTGGGGGTGGACAGGGGAGGAAGCAATGAGCAGTTCTTC.

The chain uses TRBV5-4 and TRBJ2-3; a weak D match, TRBD2 (6 bases). This CDR3 has 15 amino acids. Germline CDR1 reads SGHNT; CDR2 reads YYREEE (reference sequence). Trimming cost V 3 bases and J 4 bases, with 15 bases left between them. This chain's CDR3 is CASSSLGLGADTQYF. CDR3 DNA sequence: TGTGCCAGCAGCTCATTGGGACTTGGGGCAGATACGCAGTATTTT.

The chain carries TRBV6-1 and TRBJ2-7, with 7 bases aligning to TRBD1. Germline V gene lookup returns CDR1 MNHNS and CDR2 SASEGT. Unmatched junction bases numbered 17, after V lost 1 base and J lost 5 bases. CDR3 length: 18 amino acids. The CDR3 nucleotides read TGTGCCAGCAGTGAAGGGCCCCGGGGTACGAGGGGGCCACACGAGCAGTACTTC. This codes for CASSEGPRGTRGPHEQYF.

V gene TRBV27 combines with J gene TRBJ2-1, with 7 bases aligning to TRBD1. The CDR3 has 19 amino acids. Trimming took 6 bases from V and 5 from J; bases not matched to a gene: 22. The germline gives CDR1 MNHEY, CDR2 SMNVEV (reference sequence). The CDR3 loop reads CASSAFETGIGVADNEQFF. The CDR3 DNA follows: TGTGCCAGCAGCGCGTTTGAGACAGGGATCGGGGTCGCGGACAATGAGCAGTTCTTC.

This chain connects TRBV14 to TRBJ2-7; a possible D gene is TRBD1 (5 bases). Germline CDR1 reads SGHDN; CDR2 reads FVKESK. CDR3 size: 12 residues. Trimming cost V 4 bases and J 4 bases, with 8 bases left between them. CDR3 region: CASSRQRYEQYF. In DNA, the CDR3 is TGTGCCAGCAGCCGACAGAGATACGAGCAGTACTTC. Filled out from reference TRBV14 and TRBJ2-7, the complete variable domain reads EAGVTQFPSHSVIEKGQTVTLRCDPISGHDNLYWYRRVMGKEIKFLLHFVKESKQDESGMPNNRFLAERTGGTYSTLKVQPAELEDSGVYFCASSRQRYEQYFGPGTRLTVT.

A remark on this clone: A read error may account for a junction end that differs from germline. The same CDR3 is also encoded by other DNA sequences in this sample. This rearrangement joins TRBV4-3 to TRBJ2-2; 14 bases agree with TRBD2. The CDR3 is 19 residues long. In germline, CDR1 is LGHNA, CDR2 YSLEER. The CDR3 loop is CASSQDRTTSGGATGELFF. In DNA, the CDR3 is TGCGCCAGCAGTCAAGACCGGACGACTAGCGGGGGGGCGACCGGGGAGCTGTTTTTT.

The count of this clone is one. The gene calls are TRBV19 and TRBJ1-5, with a tentative D call TRBD1 (5 bases). V dropped 7 bases and J dropped 5 bases, with 33 bases sitting between them. The CDR3 spans 20 residues. The germline CDR1 and CDR2 sequences are LNHDA and SQIVND (reference sequence). The DNA of the CDR3 is TGTGCCAGTAACAATGGGGGGGGAGGAACGGACTCAACTAGGCATCAGCCCCAGCATTTT. This sequence encodes CASNNGGGGTDSTRHQPQHF.

The chain couples TRBV7-7 to TRBJ2-1; TRBD2 might be the D (6 bases). Trimming cost V 4 bases and J 2 bases, with 15 bases left between them. Germline-derived CDR1 and CDR2 are SSHAT and FNYEAQ (reference sequence). This CDR3 is 16 amino acids long. The CDR3: CASSSSSVPTYNEQFF. DNA for the CDR3: TGTGCCAGCAGCTCCTCTAGCGTACCCACCTACAATGAGCAGTTCTTC.

This chain joins TRBV19 and TRBJ2-6; D might be TRBD2 (6 bases). V dropped 11 bases and J dropped 0 bases, with 17 bases sitting between them. Germline V lookup: CDR1 LNHDA, CDR2 SQIVND (reference sequence). This CDR3 is 16 amino acids long. The CDR3 loop reads CAAGGPTSSGANVLTF. The CDR3 DNA sequence: TGTGCCGCCGGAGGGCCCACCTCCTCTGGGGCCAACGTCCTGACTTTC.

The V call is TRBV19, the J call TRBJ2-2; perhaps TRBD1 as D (5 bases). From germline, CDR1 is LNHDA and CDR2 SQIVND (reference sequence). The CDR3 extends over 14 amino acids. The V end was cut by 5 bases, the J end by 6 bases, with 13 bases between. The CDR3 DNA reads TGTGCCAGTAGTTCATGGGGCAGGGCCGGGGAGCTGTTTTTT. This sequence encodes CASSSWGRAGELFF.

Only one count was recorded for this clone. The chain carries TRBV27 and TRBJ1-2; TRBD1 matches 8 bases. The CDR3 spans 15 residues. With V trimmed by 5 bases and J by 3 bases, 8 bases remained unmatched. CDR1 and CDR2 from the germline V gene are MNHEY and SMNVEV (reference sequence). Here the CDR3 reads CASSVLQGGDYGYTF. CDR3 sequence (DNA): TGTGCCAGCAGTGTCCTACAGGGGGGTGACTATGGCTACACCTTC.

The rearrangement joins TRBV5-8 to TRBJ1-3, with D unclear. Trimming left V 0 bases short and J 2 bases short, with 9 bases between. CDR3 size: 15 residues. Germline CDR1 is SGHTS and CDR2 is YDEGEE. DNA for the CDR3: TGTGCCAGCAGCTTGGCCGGGGTCCCTGGAAACACCATATATTTT. Translated, it gives CASSLAGVPGNTIYF.